This TCR beta chain was captured in a study of CD8+CD57+ T cells in acquired aplastic anemia. Study details: Sorted cells (CD4+ and CD8+) yielded DNA amounts that averaged around 3.1 ug.

TCR beta VDJ and CDR3 profiles were obtained from a genomic DNA template. TCRdb re-analysed the reads in MiXCR, keeping a single row per CDR3 protein. The sample lists approximately 470,000 distinct CDR3 sequences; approximately 32% were seen once. Patients sequenced had flow cytometry evidence of CD8+CD57+ cell expansion. Severe acquired aplastic anemia affected all patients. Findings of the study overall: Simpson's diversity of CD8+ cells was not significantly different in patients compared with controls. Around 29 shared CD8+ CDR3s appeared highly expressed within patients' immunodominant clones.

The CDR3 is 12 amino acids. From germline, CDR1 is SNHLY and CDR2 FYNNEI. The V and J ends lost 9 bases and 4 bases respectively, with 12 bases between them. The table lists this clonotype with many counts. The antigen is undetermined. The V gene is TRBV2, the J gene TRBJ1-2; D perhaps matches TRBD1 (6 bases). The sequenced sample was sorted CD4+, CD8+, or CD8+CD57+ T cells (not recorded which) from PBMCs. The receptor was derived from a human donor with aplastic anemia. The CDR3 protein is CARRTEFYGYTF. The CDR3 DNA is TGTGCCAGACGGACAGAATTCTATGGCTACACCTTC.